Listed here are 18 T cell receptor beta chains from one sample, sequenced in a study of T-cell memory formation after mild COVID-19. MiXCR, run by TCRdb on the 5' RACE reads, gives a single entry per CDR3 protein. Of roughly 190,000 distinct CDR3 sequences in the sample, roughly 10% were seen once. Sample: PBMCs or a T cell subset sorted from them (not recorded which). These receptors were collected from a man younger than 30 who had mild COVID-19 (a few samples of this study predate the infection). Cell type and time point are not known.

This clonotype was seen at least ten times. The chain carries TRBV7-2 and TRBJ2-7; TRBD2 matches 10 bases. CDR3 size: 15 residues. Germline V gives CDR1 SGHTA, CDR2 FQGNSA. V lost 4 bases to trimming and J lost 3 bases; unmatched junction nucleotides: 6. CDR3 sequence (DNA): TGTGCCAGCAGCTCAACTAGCGGGGCTTTCTACGAGCAGTACTTC. Amino acids: CASSSTSGAFYEQYF. Looking up the rest from reference TRBV7-2 and TRBJ2-7 gives the full variable domain: GAGVSQSPSNKVTEKGKDVELRCDPISGHTALYWYRQSLGQGLEFLIYFQGNSAPDKSGLPSDRFSAERTGGSVSTLTIQRTQQEDSAVYLCASSSTSGAFYEQYFGPGTRLTVT.

This clonotype was seen a handful of times. The chain is built from TRBV28 and TRBJ2-1; 9 bases line up with TRBD2. CDR3 size: 14 residues. The germline V gene has CDR1 MDHEN and CDR2 SYDVKM. Germline trimming cut 3 bases from V and 15 bases from J; bases unmatched to any gene: 12. CDR3 DNA sequence: TGTGCCAGCAGTTTGGACGCGGGGGGGGCGGATCGGTTCTTC. Protein product: CASSLDAGGADRFF.

V is TRBV15 and J is TRBJ1-5, with 7 bases fitting TRBD1. V was pared by 2 bases and J by 4 bases, with 5 bases of the junction left unmatched. This CDR3 comprises 15 residues. Germline V CDR1 and CDR2: LNHNV, YYDKDF (reference sequence). CDR3 amino acids: CATSRQDRSNQPQHF. The CDR3 DNA reads TGTGCCACCAGCAGACAGGACAGGAGTAATCAGCCCCAGCATTTT.

CDR3 coding DNA: TGCGCCAGCAGTCATGTAATTTCGGGCGGCACTGAAGCTTTCTTT. Translated, it gives CASSHVISGGTEAFF. The chain has TRBV10-2 and TRBJ1-1; D is ambiguous. The CDR3 length is 15 residues. Germline V CDR1 and CDR2: WSHSY, SAAADI. V was trimmed by 5 bases and J by 4 bases, leaving 17 bases between them.

The V call is TRBV20-1, the J call TRBJ1-5; no clear D gene. CDR3 length equals 15 residues. In germline, CDR1 is DFQATT, CDR2 SNEGSKA (reference sequence). V was clipped by 0 bases and J by 2 bases, with 11 bases between them. CDR3: CSARDVIVGNQPQHF. CDR3 sequence (DNA): TGCAGTGCTAGAGATGTAATTGTTGGCAATCAGCCCCAGCATTTT.

CDR3 sequence (DNA): TGTGCCAGCAGCGTATATGGGGAGGGGAAATCAGATACGCAGTATTTT. Translating it yields CASSVYGEGKSDTQYF. This sequence joins TRBV9 and TRBJ2-3, with 7 nucleotides matching TRBD2. Germline CDR1 SGDLS, CDR2 YYNGEE. The V and J ends lost 1 base and 4 bases, in that order; junction bases with no gene match: 9. The CDR3 length is 16 residues.

This clonotype was counted between two and nine times. The chain combines TRBV6-2 or TRBV6-3 with TRBJ1-5, with D maybe TRBD1 (5 bases). The CDR3 is made up of 16 amino acids. Germline-derived CDR1 and CDR2 are MNHEY and SVGEGT. The V end was cut by 2 bases, the J end by 4 bases, with 15 bases between. The CDR3 here is CASSYDFYGGNQPQHF. Here the CDR3 DNA reads TGTGCCAGCAGTTACGATTTTTACGGGGGGAATCAGCCCCAGCATTTT.

The chain combines TRBV5-1 with TRBJ2-1; D remains unclear. The V end lost 0 bases, the J end lost 5 bases, and 15 bases lay between the germline ends. This CDR3 comprises 16 residues. From germline, CDR1 is SGHRS and CDR2 YFSETQ. The CDR3 region is CASSLDSAGWDNEQFF. Written as DNA, the CDR3 is TGCGCCAGCAGCTTGGATTCGGCTGGGTGGGACAATGAGCAGTTCTTC.

This clonotype was recorded a few times. V usage is TRBV7-2 and J usage is TRBJ1-1; no clear D gene. V lost 8 bases to trimming and J lost 5 bases, with 18 bases between them. Germline CDR1 SGHTA, CDR2 FQGNSA. The CDR3 consists of 14 residues. CDR3 region: CASLLGGGRTEAFF. The CDR3 coding sequence is TGTGCCAGCTTGCTGGGAGGCGGGAGGACTGAAGCTTTCTTT.

The chain is built from TRBV6-2 or TRBV6-3 and TRBJ1-5, with D uncertain. The CDR3 extends over 17 amino acids. Per germline, CDR1 MNHEY and CDR2 SVGEGT. Trimming pared 0 bases from V and 11 bases from J, leaving 23 bases between. This chain's CDR3 is CASSYSSRAGIVSAQHF. CDR3 DNA sequence: TGTGCCAGCAGTTACTCGTCGAGGGCCGGGATAGTTTCGGCCCAGCATTTT.

This chain connects TRBV6-2 or TRBV6-3 to TRBJ2-3; D unresolved. Germline V gene lookup returns CDR1 MNHEY and CDR2 SVGEGT. The ends were cut back, 2 bases at V and 6 bases at J, with 6 bases in the middle. The CDR3 length is 12 residues. The CDR3 DNA is TGTGCCAGCAGTTACCAAAGGGATACGCAGTATTTT. This sequence encodes CASSYQRDTQYF.

This clonotype was detected ten times or more. This chain uses TRBV2 with TRBJ2-5; no firm D call. This CDR3 has 13 amino acids. The V end was cut by 1 base, the J end by 14 bases, with 17 bases between. Germline CDR1 reads SNHLY; CDR2 reads FYNNEI. This CDR3 reads CASSEEWYPVVYF. For the CDR3, the DNA is TGTGCCAGCAGTGAAGAGTGGTACCCGGTCGTATACTTC.

The gene calls are TRBV5-1 and TRBJ1-2; D remains unclear. This CDR3 is 13 amino acids long. Trimming left V 4 bases short and J 8 bases short, with 15 bases between. Germline values: CDR1 SGHRS, CDR2 YFSETQ. CDR3 protein: CASSMAGRSGYTF. The DNA of the CDR3 is TGCGCCAGCAGCATGGCCGGGCGCTCGGGCTACACCTTC.

The chain combines TRBV7-9 with TRBJ1-2, with D perhaps matching TRBD1 (6 bases). The ends were cut back, 1 base at V and 4 bases at J, with 10 bases in the middle. This CDR3 is built from 14 residues. CDR1 and CDR2 (germline): SEHNR, FQNEAQ (reference sequence). Here the CDR3 reads CASSLDPGAYGYTF. The DNA for the CDR3 is TGTGCCAGCAGCTTAGACCCGGGGGCCTATGGCTACACCTTC. Variable domain in full (rest from reference TRBV7-9 and TRBJ1-2): DTGVSQNPRHKITKRGQNVTFRCDPISEHNRLYWYRQTLGQGPEFLTYFQNEAQLEKSRLLSDRFSAERPKGSFSTLEIQRTEQGDSAMYLCASSLDPGAYGYTFGSGTRLTVV.

The rearrangement links TRBV19 to TRBJ2-5; D is unresolved. The CDR3 consists of 14 residues. Trimming stripped 3 bases from V and 3 bases from J, with 11 bases between. The germline gives CDR1 LNHDA, CDR2 SQIVND (reference sequence). The chain's CDR3 is CASSIWGVKETQYF. CDR3 in DNA: TGTGCCAGTAGTATCTGGGGTGTTAAAGAGACCCAGTACTTC.

This clonotype was seen more than once but under ten times. The chain employs TRBV5-1 and TRBJ2-7; D perhaps matches TRBD2 (7 bases). CDR1 SGHRS and CDR2 YFSETQ come from the germline V gene. Between the trimmed V and J ends, which lost 0 bases and 4 bases, there was a span of 11 bases. The CDR3 contains 14 residues. The CDR3 is CASSLAGGYYEQYF. The CDR3, as DNA: TGCGCCAGCAGCTTGGCGGGGGGCTATTACGAGCAGTACTTC. Complete variable domain (other parts from reference TRBV5-1 and TRBJ2-7): KAGVTQTPRYLIKTRGQQVTLSCSPISGHRSVSWYQQTPGQGLQFLFEYFSETQRNKGNFPGRFSGRQFSNSRSEMNVSTLELGDSALYLCASSLAGGYYEQYFGPGTRLTVT.

V is TRBV7-8 and J is TRBJ1-1; tentatively, D is TRBD1 (5 bases). The CDR3 consists of 15 residues. Between the trimmed V and J ends, which lost 0 bases and 5 bases, there was a span of 13 bases. Looked up from germline, CDR1 is SGHVS and CDR2 is FQNEAQ. CDR3 sequence reads: CASSLARGKGTEAFF. In DNA, the CDR3 is TGTGCCAGCAGCTTAGCGCGGGGGAAAGGGACTGAAGCTTTCTTT. Full variable domain (missing parts from reference TRBV7-8 and TRBJ1-1): GAGVSQSPRYKVAKRGQDVALRCDPISGHVSLFWYQQALGQGPEFLTYFQNEAQLDKSGLPSDRFFAERPEGSVSTLKIQRTQQEDSAVYLCASSLARGKGTEAFFGQGTRLTVV.

CDR3 loop: CASSEDTRYTGELFF. CDR3 bases: TGTGCCAGCAGTGAGGATACCCGTTACACCGGGGAGCTGTTTTTT. The rearrangement links TRBV6-4 to TRBJ2-2; D remains ambiguous. The CDR3 loop spans 15 amino acids. Germline V gene lookup returns CDR1 MRHNA and CDR2 SNTAGT. V gave up 3 bases and J gave up 3 bases, with 11 bases separating them.